Shown below are 32 T cell receptor beta chains from a single sample sequenced in a study of cytomegalovirus exposure and HLA in healthy donors. In the PCR, 60 Vbeta and 13 Jbeta primers were used. TCRdb's copy holds only in-frame clones and misses some; the assay was immunoSEQ multiplex PCR. Among nearly 110,000 clones listed, roughly 82% were seen once. The sample was PBMCs. These receptors all come from a male donor in good health and CMV-seropositive.

V is TRBV27 and J is TRBJ2-3, with 10 bases lining up with TRBD2. CDR1 MNHEY and CDR2 SMNVEV come from the germline V gene (reference sequence). After removal of 2 bases from V and 4 bases from J, the junction contained 3 bases not matched to a gene. This CDR3 has 15 residues. CDR3 bases: TGTGCCAGCAGTTTAATAGCGGGAGGCCCAGATACGCAGTATTTT. It yields the protein CASSLIAGGPDTQYF.

This clone was seen a few times. This sequence joins TRBV15 and TRBJ2-5; perhaps TRBD2 as D (6 bases). V was clipped by 0 bases and J by 7 bases, with 12 bases between them. Germline-derived CDR1 and CDR2 are LNHNV and YYDKDF (reference sequence). CDR3 length equals 14 residues. DNA for the CDR3: TGTGCCACCAGCAGAGATTATGGGCGGGGGACCCAGTACTTC. Translation: CATSRDYGRGTQYF.

The rearrangement links TRBV4-1 to TRBJ1-1; perhaps TRBD1 as D (6 bases). Trimming removed 2 bases from V and 6 bases from J, with 16 bases in between. Germline loops: CDR1 MGHRA, CDR2 YSYEKL. CDR3 length: 15 amino acids. CDR3 nucleotides: TGCGCCAGCAGCCAAATCGCTGGGGGCCGAGCTGAAGCTTTCTTT. It encodes CASSQIAGGRAEAFF.

The chain is built from TRBV7-3 and TRBJ2-3, with TRBD1 identical over 10 bases. Germline trimming cut 0 bases from V and 4 bases from J; bases unmatched to any gene: 1. There are 15 residues in the CDR3. Germline CDR1 SGHTA, CDR2 FQGTGA. This CDR3 is CASSLTGQGADTQYF. DNA of the CDR3: TGTGCCAGCAGCTTAACTGGACAGGGGGCAGATACGCAGTATTTT.

This rearrangement joins TRBV6-6 to TRBJ2-3; 8 bases line up with TRBD2. Germline values: CDR1 MNHNY, CDR2 SVGAGI (reference sequence). The V and J ends lost 8 bases and 3 bases, in that order; junction bases with no gene match: 7. This CDR3 is 14 amino acids long. This CDR3 reads CASGSAGGTDTQYF. In nucleotides, the CDR3 is TGTGCCAGCGGGTCGGCGGGAGGAACAGATACGCAGTATTTT.

This clone was found a few times. J is TRBJ2-2 and V is TRBV7-9, with TRBD2 matching 10 bases. Germline CDR1 and CDR2: SEHNR and FQNEAQ (reference sequence). The CDR3 has 16 amino acids. V lost 10 bases to trimming and J lost 0 bases; unmatched junction nucleotides: 8. This CDR3 reads CATPKLAGANTGELFF. The CDR3 nucleotides read TGTGCCACCCCTAAGCTAGCGGGGGCGAACACCGGGGAGCTGTTTTTT.

The V and J genes are TRBV4-2 and TRBJ2-2; 8 bases line up with TRBD2. J lost 1 base, V lost 1 base, and 8 bases had no gene match. Germline V CDR1 and CDR2: LGHNA, YNFKEQ. The CDR3 is 18 amino acids. CDR3 region: CASSQGTGTRVNTGELFF. CDR3 DNA: TGTGCCAGCAGCCAAGGGACCGGGACTAGAGTGAACACCGGGGAGCTGTTTTTT.

The chain couples TRBV5-1 to TRBJ2-5, with no clear D. The CDR3 has 15 amino acids. V lost 5 bases, J lost 4 bases, and 18 bases lay in between. CDR1 is SGHRS and CDR2 is YFSETQ in the germline V gene. CDR3 in amino acids: CASSSLSPFPETQYF. The DNA of the CDR3 is TGCGCCAGCAGTAGTTTGTCGCCGTTCCCAGAGACCCAGTACTTC. The full variable domain, completed using reference TRBV5-1 and TRBJ2-5, is KAGVTQTPRYLIKTRGQQVTLSCSPISGHRSVSWYQQTPGQGLQFLFEYFSETQRNKGNFPGRFSGRQFSNSRSEMNVSTLELGDSALYLCASSSLSPFPETQYFGPGTRLLVL.

This chain connects TRBV5-4 to TRBJ2-7; tentatively, D is TRBD1 (5 bases). CDR1 and CDR2 from the germline V gene are SGHNT and YYREEE (reference sequence). The length of the CDR3 is 14 residues. V lost 0 bases, J lost 0 bases, and 7 bases lay in between. CDR3 in amino acids: CASSLARDSYEQYF. The CDR3 DNA is TGTGCCAGCAGCTTGGCCAGGGACTCCTACGAGCAGTACTTC.

For the CDR3, the DNA is TGCGCCAGCAGCTCAGGACAGAGCTACCTGGACGGCAAAAACATTCAGTACTTC. This codes for CASSSGQSYLDGKNIQYF. V and J are TRBV5-1 and TRBJ2-4; TRBD1 might be the D (6 bases). Trimming took off 3 bases at V and 3 bases at J, with 22 bases between the two ends. CDR3 length: 18 amino acids. Per the germline V gene, CDR1 is SGHRS and CDR2 is YFSETQ.

The chain links TRBV28 to TRBJ1-5, with 9 bases matching TRBD1. CDR1 and CDR2 (germline): MDHEN, SYDVKM. The CDR3 sequence is 16 residues long. V lost 6 bases, J lost 2 bases, and 8 bases stayed unmatched. Here the CDR3 reads CASRPTGGIGNQPQHF. In nucleotides, the CDR3 is TGTGCCAGCAGACCCACAGGGGGCATCGGCAATCAGCCCCAGCATTTT.

The chain is built from TRBV29-1 and TRBJ2-7, with TRBD2 matching 7 bases. The V gene's germline CDR1 is SQVTM and CDR2 ANQGSEA. V shed 2 bases, J shed 2 bases, and the junction held 3 bases outside the gene matches. This CDR3 has 13 amino acids. CDR3 sequence reads: CSVESSGAYEQYF. CDR3 in DNA: TGCAGCGTTGAATCTAGCGGAGCCTACGAGCAGTACTTC.

This clone was counted only a few times. The chain carries TRBV4-3 and TRBJ2-2, with TRBD2 matching 9 bases. The V and J ends lost 0 bases and 4 bases, in that order; junction bases with no gene match: 6. The CDR3 has 17 amino acids. CDR1 is LGHNA and CDR2 is YSLEER in the germline V gene. CDR3 sequence reads: CASSQEPSGTGTGELFF. The CDR3 nucleotides read TGCGCCAGCAGCCAAGAACCTAGCGGGACCGGCACCGGGGAGCTGTTTTTT.

This chain links TRBV7-9 with TRBJ1-2; D unclear. This CDR3 comprises 15 residues. Germline V lookup: CDR1 SEHNR, CDR2 FQNEAQ (reference sequence). The V and J ends lost 5 bases and 4 bases respectively, with 17 bases between them. CDR3 sequence reads: CASSVIMTGSYGYTF. CDR3 nucleotides: TGTGCCAGCAGCGTTATAATGACTGGCTCCTATGGCTACACCTTC.

This chain connects TRBV20-1 to TRBJ2-3; D not certain. Germline V gene data show CDR1 as DFQATT and CDR2 as SNEGSKA (reference sequence). CDR3 length: 11 amino acids. Trimming removed 2 bases from V and 6 bases from J, with 6 bases in between. Here the CDR3 reads CSARRVDTQYF. The CDR3 region has the DNA TGCAGTGCTAGAAGAGTCGATACGCAGTATTTT.

This clone occurred a few times. This chain connects TRBV29-1 to TRBJ2-1; weak D call: TRBD1 (5 bases). CDR1 is SQVTM, CDR2 ANQGSEA, per germline. This CDR3 is built from 11 residues. V was clipped by 6 bases and J by 9 bases, with 12 bases between them. The CDR3 DNA follows: TGCAGCGTGTCGGAAAGGGGTGAGCAGTTCTTC. Translated, it gives CSVSERGEQFF.

The V and J genes are TRBV19 and TRBJ2-1, with 9 bases that match TRBD1. There are 17 residues in the CDR3. J was trimmed by 2 bases and V by 7 bases; bases with no gene match: 12. CDR1 LNHDA and CDR2 SQIVND come from the germline V gene (reference sequence). The DNA for the CDR3 is TGTGCCAGTACCAAAAAGTGGGGGACAGGGCCCTACAATGAGCAGTTCTTC. Its protein product is CASTKKWGTGPYNEQFF.

The gene calls are TRBV30 and TRBJ2-3; 7 nucleotides match TRBD1. This CDR3 spans 15 amino acids. V lost 3 bases, J lost 2 bases, and 8 bases stayed unmatched. Germline CDR1 reads GTSNPN; CDR2 reads SVGIG (reference sequence). The CDR3 here is CAWRINRGHTDTQYF. CDR3 DNA: TGTGCCTGGAGAATAAACAGGGGACACACAGATACGCAGTATTTT.

CDR3 amino acids: CASSLGAGNQPQHF. CDR3 in DNA: TGCGCCAGCAGCTTGGGGGCGGGGAATCAGCCCCAGCATTTT. V gene TRBV5-1 combines with J gene TRBJ1-5; D unclear. With 0 bases removed from V and 4 bases from J, the gap between germline ends came to 8 bases. The CDR3 covers 14 residues. Germline V gene data show CDR1 as SGHRS and CDR2 as YFSETQ.

By share, this clone ranks as medium-sized (0.01 to 0.1%). One end of the junction fails to match germline, which may point to a read error. The chain is built from TRBV7-7 and TRBJ2-7, with D perhaps TRBD1 (6 bases). The CDR3 totals 14 residues. Germline V gene data show CDR1 as SSHAT and CDR2 as FNYEAQ (reference sequence). In DNA, the CDR3 is TGTGCTAGCAGCCCAGGGGACGGCTCCTACGAGCAGTACTTC. This gives the protein CASSPGDGSYEQYF.

This clone was found once. The V gene is TRBV18, the J gene TRBJ2-7; the match to TRBD1 covers 8 bases. There are 14 residues in the CDR3. Germline V gene lookup returns CDR1 KGHSH and CDR2 LQKENI. The ends lost 6 bases at V and 0 bases at J; junction bases unmatched: 4. CDR3 bases: TGTGCCAGCTCCGGAGGGACAGGCTCCTACGAGCAGTACTTC. As protein: CASSGGTGSYEQYF.

The chain employs TRBV5-4 and TRBJ1-1, with D possibly TRBD1 on 5 matching bases. V lost 5 bases, J lost 2 bases, and 7 bases lay in between. The germline V gene has CDR1 SGHNT and CDR2 YYREEE (reference sequence). CDR3 length: 12 amino acids. In DNA form, the CDR3 reads TGTGCCAGCAGGACAGCAAACACTGAAGCTTTCTTT. Protein sequence: CASRTANTEAFF.

The rearrangement links TRBV9 to TRBJ2-1; the match to TRBD1 covers 7 bases. V lost 0 bases, J lost 4 bases, and 7 bases stayed unmatched. CDR1 SGDLS and CDR2 YYNGEE come from the germline V gene. The CDR3 consists of 16 residues. CDR3 region: CASSVEGAMGYNEQFF. The CDR3 bases are TGTGCCAGCAGCGTAGAGGGGGCCATGGGGTACAATGAGCAGTTCTTC.

The chain joins TRBV7-2 to TRBJ1-2, with D unresolved. V was pared by 3 bases and J by 7 bases, with 9 bases between. Germline assignment: CDR1 SGHTA and CDR2 FQGNSA. The CDR3 totals 12 residues. CDR3 nucleotides: TGTGCCAGCAGCTTCGGCGGCGCTGGCTACACCTTC. Residues: CASSFGGAGYTF.

The genes are TRBV7-8 and TRBJ1-1; tentative D call: TRBD1 (5 bases). The V and J ends lost 4 bases and 3 bases respectively, with 12 bases between them. CDR1 SGHVS and CDR2 FQNEAQ come from the germline V gene. CDR3 length: 14 amino acids. This CDR3 is CASSWGRGHTEAFF. CDR3 in DNA: TGTGCCAGCAGCTGGGGTAGGGGTCACACTGAAGCTTTCTTT. Based on the CDR3 plus reference TRBV7-8 and TRBJ1-1, the full variable domain is GAGVSQSPRYKVAKRGQDVALRCDPISGHVSLFWYQQALGQGPEFLTYFQNEAQLDKSGLPSDRFFAERPEGSVSTLKIQRTQQEDSAVYLCASSWGRGHTEAFFGQGTRLTVV.

This rearrangement joins TRBV4-3 to TRBJ1-5; perhaps TRBD1 as D (6 bases). The germline V and J ends were trimmed by 3 bases and 2 bases, with 8 bases remaining between them. Germline V CDR1 and CDR2: LGHNA, YSLEER. The CDR3 extends over 14 amino acids. The CDR3 DNA reads TGCGCCAGCAGCCATAGACAGGGCAATCAGCCCCAGCATTTT. Amino acid sequence: CASSHRQGNQPQHF.

The chain links TRBV19 to TRBJ1-2, with D uncertain. The CDR3 covers 12 residues. The V gene's germline CDR1 is LNHDA and CDR2 SQIVND (reference sequence). Trimming took 7 bases from V and 3 from J, leaving 9 bases between them. The CDR3 protein is CASTDMDYGYTF. The DNA of the CDR3 is TGTGCCAGTACCGACATGGACTATGGCTACACCTTC.

The sample holds many counts of this clone. The V and J genes are TRBV28 and TRBJ1-4, with a possible D match to TRBD1 (6 bases). V was shortened by 10 bases and J by 8 bases, with 17 bases between the two germline ends. The CDR3 runs 13 residues. CDR1 is MDHEN and CDR2 is SYDVKM in the germline V gene. CDR3 DNA sequence: TGTGCCACCTCGGGAGGGGGGATGGAAAAACTGTTTTTT. Translating it yields CATSGGGMEKLFF.

V and J are TRBV5-5 and TRBJ2-7; D may be TRBD1 (6 bases). CDR1 SGHKS and CDR2 YYEKEE come from the germline V gene (reference sequence). V lost 4 bases to trimming and J lost 2 bases, with 13 bases between them. CDR3 length: 14 amino acids. CDR3 nucleotides: TGTGCCAGCAGCGTTAAAGGACAGCCCTACGAGCAGTACTTC. Its protein is CASSVKGQPYEQYF.

This clone was counted between two and nine times. This chain joins TRBV9 and TRBJ2-7; D not resolved. Germline loops: CDR1 SGDLS, CDR2 YYNGEE. V lost 0 bases and J 0 bases, leaving 7 bases between the germline ends. The length of the CDR3 is 14 residues. Written as DNA, the CDR3 is TGTGCCAGCAGCGTAGGTTTTAGCTCCTACGAGCAGTACTTC. This encodes CASSVGFSSYEQYF.

Here the CDR3 DNA reads TGTGCCAGCTCACCCCTTACAGGGTTTACTGGAAACACCATATATTTT. It translates to CASSPLTGFTGNTIYF. The chain employs TRBV18 and TRBJ1-3; a weak D match, TRBD1 (6 bases). The CDR3 contains 16 residues. Trimming cost V 3 bases and J 2 bases, with 14 bases left between them. Germline CDR1 reads KGHSH; CDR2 reads LQKENI. Full variable domain (outside the CDR3, taken from reference TRBV18 and TRBJ1-3): NAGVMQNPRHLVRRRGQEARLRCSPMKGHSHVYWYRQLPEEGLKFMVYLQKENIIDESGMPKERFSAEFPKEGPSILRIQQVVRGDSAAYFCASSPLTGFTGNTIYFGEGSWLTVV.

This clone has only a few counts. The chain employs TRBV5-1 and TRBJ2-5; tentative D call: TRBD2 (6 bases). V was pared by 5 bases and J by 2 bases, with 13 bases between. The CDR3 loop spans 14 amino acids. Per the germline V gene, CDR1 is SGHRS and CDR2 is YFSETQ. DNA for the CDR3: TGCGCCAGCAGGCGGGACGTAGAACAAGAGACCCAGTACTTC. Its protein product is CASRRDVEQETQYF.